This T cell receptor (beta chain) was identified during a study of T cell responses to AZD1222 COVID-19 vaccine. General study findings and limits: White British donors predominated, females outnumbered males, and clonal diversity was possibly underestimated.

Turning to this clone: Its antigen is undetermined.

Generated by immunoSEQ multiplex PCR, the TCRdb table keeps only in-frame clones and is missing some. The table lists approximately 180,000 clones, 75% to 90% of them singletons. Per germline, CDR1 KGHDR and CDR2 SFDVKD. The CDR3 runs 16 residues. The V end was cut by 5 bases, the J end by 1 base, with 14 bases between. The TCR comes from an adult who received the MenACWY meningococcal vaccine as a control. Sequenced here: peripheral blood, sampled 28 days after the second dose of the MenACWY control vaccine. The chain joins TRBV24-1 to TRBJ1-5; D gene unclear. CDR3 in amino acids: CATSGTRSPSNQPQHF. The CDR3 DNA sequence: TGTGCCACCAGTGGCACCCGGAGTCCGAGCAATCAGCCCCAGCATTTT.